The clone carrying this TCR beta chain occurred a few times. Its antigen remains unidentified. This sample was taken from a study of beta chain features in type 1 diabetes. Study conclusions and caveats: Shortening that was moderate but significant affected the TCRB CDR3s of Type 1 diabetes patients in all four CD4+ subsets.

Sequenced material consisted of expressed TCRB transcripts (all of the isolated RNA was reverse transcribed). Assay: immunoSEQ multiplex PCR; the TCRdb copy retains only in-frame clones and omits some. The table shows about 340,000 clones, with less than 15% occurring only once. CDR3 length equals 15 residues. The receptor was isolated from a woman between 18 and 29 years old with type 1 diabetes. Material: naive CD4+ T cells from blood. The chain is built from TRBV21-1 and TRBJ2-3; the DNA was not compared with TRBD2, the D call given in the table. TRBV21-1 constitutes a pseudogene. DNA for the CDR3: TGTGCCAGCCCGACTAGCGGGAGGTTCGCAGATACGCAGTATTTT. This codes for CASPTSGRFADTQYF.